The clone carrying this TCR beta chain is labeled medium-sized. The antigen is not known. Documented treatment: approximately 9-day PBMC culture with coronavirus spike peptide pools or control peptides (ViraFEST assay). Cultured CD4+ T-cell DNA underwent Oncomine TCR Beta short-read sequencing. After culture, CD4+ T cells served as the source for genomic DNA extraction. Each CDR3 protein is one row after TCRdb ran MiXCR on the PCR reads. The table has under 20,000 distinct CDR3 sequences, 20% to 25% seen once. The CDR3 loop spans 13 amino acids. Trimming cost V 4 bases and J 8 bases; bases outside gene matches: 4. CDR1 and CDR2 (germline): MNHNS, SASEGT. These data originate in a study of vaccination and CD4 T cells after COVID-19. Across the whole study: Collection of post-vaccine samples followed dose two by a median approximately 68 days, spanning a range of 14 to 241.

The V and J genes are TRBV6-1 and TRBJ1-4; 7 nucleotides align to TRBD1. This clonotype originated in a human donor with COVID-19. The sample comprised cultured CD4+ T cells from blood. The CDR3 sequence is CASSARDREKLFF. For the CDR3, the DNA is TGTGCCAGCAGTGCACGGGACAGAGAAAAACTGTTTTTT.